The next 30 T cell receptor beta chains were all read from a single sample in a study of tumor-infiltrating lymphocytes in primary liver carcinoma. Starting material for RNA and DNA co-extraction consisted of about 17-34 mg of unsorted bulk tissue. TCR beta cDNA came from 400 to 500 ng total RNA, primed with a constant-region primer. Construction of TCR beta libraries relied on three successive nested multiplex PCR rounds employing slightly modified ARM-PCR. PCR rounds one and two used TRBV1-TRBV30 forward primers with a C-beta reverse primer for 10 cycles each. TCRdb re-called the multiplex PCR reads with MiXCR, one entry per CDR3 protein. The sample shows 90,000 to 150,000 distinct CDR3 sequences, approximately 70% of them seen only once. The source material was liver tumor tissue from sampling region 1. Subset here: tumor region T1, superior pole. The receptors shown here come from an older woman with primary liver carcinoma and hepatitis B virus infection.

The table lists this clonotype with many counts. The V and J genes are TRBV20-1 and TRBJ2-3; the D is unclear. The CDR3 is made up of 11 amino acids. The V end lost 2 bases, the J end lost 6 bases, and 6 bases lay between the germline ends. Germline V gene sequence: CDR1 DFQATT, CDR2 SNEGSKA (reference sequence). CDR3 region: CSARLSDTQYF. CDR3 coding DNA: TGCAGTGCTAGACTTTCCGATACGCAGTATTTT.

About this clonotype itself: This is likely a read error, given that the CDR3 carries no conserved phenylalanine or tryptophan at its end. This rearrangement joins TRBV11-2 to TRBJ2-7; 8 bases match TRBD1. Germline CDR1 is SGHAT and CDR2 is FQNNGV. Losses at the gene ends were 5 bases for V and 4 bases for J; bases not matched to a gene: 7. There are 14 residues in the CDR3. CDR3 residues: CASSPSDRVYEQYL. CDR3 DNA: TGTGCCAGCAGCCCCTCGGACAGGGTATACGAGCAGTACTTA.

Turning to this clonotype: Given a much more abundant clone one base away, this may be a read error. This chain connects TRBV30 to TRBJ1-5; perhaps TRBD1 as D (6 bases). This CDR3 has 14 amino acids. V was pared by 5 bases and J by 5 bases, with 16 bases between. In germline, CDR1 is GTSNPN, CDR2 SVGIG (reference sequence). CDR3 in DNA: TGTGCCTGGGGACTTTCAGGGGCCCATCAGCCCCAGCATTTT. It translates to CAWGLSGAHQPQHF.

This clonotype was picked up many times. The V call is TRBV6-6, the J call TRBJ2-3, with D uncertain. Germline assignment: CDR1 MNHNY and CDR2 SVGAGI (reference sequence). The V end was cut by 7 bases, the J end by 0 bases, with 5 bases between. This CDR3 contains 12 residues. CDR3 nucleotides: TGTGCCAGCACGTCTAGCACAGATACGCAGTATTTT. This translates into CASTSSTDTQYF.

This clonotype was found a few times. Just one base apart from a much larger clone, this may be a read error. CDR3 residues: CASSLLWSGSYNERFF. The CDR3 DNA sequence: TGTGCCAGCAGCTTGCTGTGGAGCGGGAGTTATAATGAGCGGTTCTTC. The J gene is TRBJ2-1, the V gene TRBV5-6; 8 bases are a match to TRBD2. CDR1 is SGHDT, CDR2 YYEEEE, per germline. This CDR3 is built from 16 residues.

The rearrangement links TRBV10-3 to TRBJ1-1; no clear D gene. There are 13 residues in the CDR3. Germline assignment: CDR1 ENHRY and CDR2 SYGVKD. V was trimmed by 2 bases and J by 5 bases, leaving 9 bases between them. CDR3 region: CAISEAQRTEAFF. The CDR3 DNA sequence: TGTGCCATCAGTGAGGCTCAGAGAACTGAAGCTTTCTTT.

The chain employs TRBV7-9 and TRBJ2-5; D might be TRBD2 (7 bases). V lost 0 bases to trimming and J lost 9 bases, with 14 bases between them. CDR1 is SEHNR and CDR2 is FQNEAQ in the germline V gene (reference sequence). The length of the CDR3 is 14 residues. This CDR3 reads CASSLARGLEAQYF. The CDR3 bases are TGTGCCAGCAGCTTAGCGCGGGGGCTCGAGGCCCAGTACTTC.

This clonotype was seen only a few times. The chain employs TRBV20-1 and TRBJ1-5; TRBD1 agrees at 9 bases. The junction had 16 bases not matched to a gene; V was cut back by 5 bases and J by 2 bases. The CDR3 spans 18 residues. CDR1 and CDR2 from the germline V gene are DFQATT and SNEGSKA (reference sequence). The CDR3 sequence: CSAHPAGTGMSGNQPQHF. CDR3 nucleotides: TGCAGTGCTCACCCAGCCGGGACAGGGATGAGTGGCAATCAGCCCCAGCATTTT.

As to this clonotype: This CDR3 is missing its conserved last phenylalanine or tryptophan, likely due to a read error. In nucleotides, the CDR3 is TGTGCCAGCAGCTCAACCAGGTTACAGGGGGCAGCTACGCAGTATTCT. Protein sequence: CASSSTRLQGAATQYS. The rearrangement joins TRBV11-2 to TRBJ2-3, with TRBD1 identical over 9 bases. The CDR3 runs 16 residues. Germline assignment: CDR1 SGHAT and CDR2 FQNNGV. V shed 4 bases, J shed 8 bases, and the junction held 13 bases outside the gene matches.

This clonotype showed up just once. One end of the junction fails to match germline, which may point to a read error. This rearrangement joins TRBV10-2 to TRBJ2-5; TRBD2 is a possible D gene (6 bases). Germline assignment: CDR1 WSHSY and CDR2 SAAADI. The CDR3 runs to 16 residues. Here the CDR3 reads CASQNKQAGPQETHYF. Written as DNA, the CDR3 is TGCGCCAGCCAAAATAAACAGGCGGGGCCACAAGAGACCCACTATTTC.

CDR3 protein: CASSPWGARYEQYF. In nucleotides, the CDR3 is TGTGCCAGCTCACCATGGGGGGCTCGGTACGAGCAGTACTTC. The chain links TRBV18 to TRBJ2-7; D may correspond to TRBD1 or TRBD2 (6 bases each). Per germline, CDR1 KGHSH and CDR2 LQKENI. This CDR3 region has 14 residues. The V end lost 2 bases, the J end lost 4 bases, and 12 bases lay between the germline ends.

As regards this clonotype: This may be a read error: a much more frequent sequence differs by one nucleotide. It is unclear where the CDR3 begins or ends on the DNA, so no DNA is shown, and the CDR3 is as TCRdb lists it. The chain carries TRBV6-5 and TRBJ2-7; TRBD1 reflects the table's D call only, with no check against the DNA. The CDR3 adds up to 14 amino acids, both ends counted. CDR1 is MNHEY, CDR2 SVGAGI, per germline. CDR3 region: CASSWGQGASERYF.

Remarks on this clonotype: A read error may be the cause here, since a much bigger clone is one base away. The chain has TRBV7-9 and TRBJ2-7; 7 positions match TRBD2. In germline, CDR1 is SEHNR, CDR2 FQNEAQ (reference sequence). CDR3 length equals 14 residues. The CDR3 loop reads CASSSRTRPYVQYF. CDR3 DNA sequence: TGTGCCAGCAGCTCCCGGACTAGACCCTACGTGCAGTACTTC.

About this clonotype: Given a much more abundant clone one base away, this may be a read error. The V and J genes are TRBV5-4 and TRBJ1-1, with a tentative D call TRBD1 (5 bases). Germline CDR1 and CDR2: SGHNT and YYREEE (reference sequence). The CDR3 is 13 amino acids. Trimming took off 5 bases at V and 0 bases at J, with 8 bases between the two ends. The CDR3: CASRTEMNTEAFF. The CDR3 bases are TGTGCCAGCAGGACAGAGATGAACACTGAAGCTTTCTTT.

This clonotype was counted only a few times. The chain carries TRBV12-3 or TRBV12-4 and TRBJ2-1; 8 bases line up with TRBD2. J gave up 9 bases and V 4 bases, and 8 bases lay outside the gene matches. The CDR3 loop spans 14 amino acids. The CDR3 loop is CASSSTGGLGEQFF. The CDR3 bases are TGTGCCAGCAGTTCGACGGGAGGGCTCGGTGAGCAGTTCTTC.

The chain uses TRBV11-2 and TRBJ2-1; maybe TRBD2 (5 bases). The CDR3 length is 17 residues. The V end was cut by 3 bases, the J end by 2 bases, with 17 bases between. Germline V gene lookup returns CDR1 SGHAT and CDR2 FQNNGV. CDR3 loop: CASSLVRAAGTYNEQFF. The CDR3 DNA follows: TGTGCCAGCAGCTTGGTAAGGGCGGCGGGCACCTACAATGAGCAGTTCTTC.

Concerning this clonotype: As the CDR3 is not closed by the conserved phenylalanine or tryptophan, this likely results from a read error. The gene calls are TRBV11-2 and TRBJ2-2; 11 bases agree with TRBD2. Germline CDR1 and CDR2: SGHAT and FQNNGV. The CDR3 runs 15 residues. The CDR3 loop reads CASSWGLADTGELFL. DNA of the CDR3: TGTGCCAGCAGCTGGGGACTAGCGGACACAGGGGAGCTGTTTCTT.

This clonotype appeared many times. The rearrangement joins TRBV4-1 to TRBJ1-5; D may be TRBD1 (5 bases). The V gene's germline CDR1 is MGHRA and CDR2 YSYEKL. The ends were cut back, 2 bases at V and 5 bases at J, with 10 bases in the middle. CDR3 length: 14 residues. The CDR3 reads CASSQSGGDQPQHF. As DNA, the CDR3 is TGCGCCAGCAGCCAATCGGGGGGGGATCAGCCCCAGCATTTT.

As to this clonotype: The junction and the germline gene differ at one end; a read error may be behind it. This chain joins TRBV11-2 and TRBJ2-7; the D is unclear. In germline, CDR1 is SGHAT, CDR2 FQNNGV. The CDR3 runs 13 residues. The CDR3 region has the DNA TGTGTCAGCAGCTTACTAAAAGCCTACGAGCAGTACTTC. It codes for CVSSLLKAYEQYF.

V and J are TRBV12-3 or TRBV12-4 and TRBJ2-5; weak D call: TRBD2 (5 bases). The CDR3 sequence is 13 residues long. Trimming removed 5 bases at V and 7 bases at J, with 14 bases between. The CDR3 sequence is CASSGPASGTQYF. The DNA for the CDR3 is TGTGCCAGCAGTGGCCCAGCGAGCGGGACCCAGTACTTC.

Regarding this clonotype: This is likely a read error, given that the CDR3 carries no conserved phenylalanine or tryptophan at its end. DNA of the CDR3: TGTGTCAGCAGTGACGAGCAGGGGAATGCCGGGGAGCTGTTTTTA. Protein sequence: CVSSDEQGNAGELFL. The chain joins TRBV2 to TRBJ2-2; TRBD1 is a possible D gene (6 bases). The CDR3 extends over 15 amino acids. Germline V gene lookup returns CDR1 SNHLY and CDR2 FYNNEI.

V usage is TRBV5-1 and J usage is TRBJ2-3; 9 bases map to TRBD2. The CDR3 contains 15 residues. CDR1 is SGHRS, CDR2 YFSETQ, per germline. The CDR3 coding sequence is TGCGACACCTTACTTAGCGGGAGATGCTCAGATACGCAGTATTTT. It translates to CDTLLSGRCSDTQYF.

With respect to this clonotype: Possible read error: a much larger clone is one base away. This sequence joins TRBV6-1 and TRBJ1-5; D perhaps matches TRBD2 (6 bases). Judging by the DNA end, TRBJ2-3 fits better; the J call may be wrong. Germline values: CDR1 MNHNS, CDR2 SASEGT. This CDR3 is 14 amino acids long. This CDR3 is CASRNGGSNQPQYF. The CDR3 coding sequence is TGTGCCAGCAGAAACGGGGGTAGCAATCAGCCCCAGTATTTT.

This clonotype was counted a few times. The V and J genes are TRBV7-9 and TRBJ2-2; 9 bases line up with TRBD2. The CDR3 runs 15 residues. V lost 5 bases to trimming and J lost 7 bases; unmatched junction nucleotides: 8. Germline CDR1 and CDR2: SEHNR and FQNEAQ (reference sequence). As DNA, the CDR3 is TGTGCCAGCAGCGCCTCGACTAGCGGAGGCGGGGAGCTGTTTTTT. Protein: CASSASTSGGGELFF. Variable domain in full (rest from reference TRBV7-9 and TRBJ2-2): DTGVSQNPRHKITKRGQNVTFRCDPISEHNRLYWYRQTLGQGPEFLTYFQNEAQLEKSRLLSDRFSAERPKGSFSTLEIQRTEQGDSAMYLCASSASTSGGGELFFGEGSRLTVL.

About this clonotype itself: The junction shows a germline mismatch at one end, possibly a read error. The rearrangement joins TRBV11-2 to TRBJ2-2; D is possibly TRBD2 (5 bases). Germline V lookup: CDR1 SGHAT, CDR2 FQNNGV. The CDR3 loop spans 13 amino acids. Here the CDR3 reads CDSSLDRTRELFF. The CDR3 DNA reads TGTGACAGCAGCTTAGATAGAACTAGGGAGCTCTTTTTT.

The rearrangement links TRBV30 to TRBJ1-1, with 8 positions matching TRBD1. The CDR3 runs to 17 residues. The V gene end was trimmed by 4 bases and the J gene end by 5 bases; junction bases not matched to a gene: 18. Germline CDR1 is GTSNPN and CDR2 is SVGIG (reference sequence). The CDR3 here is CAWKSPLRTGRLTEAFF. The CDR3 DNA reads as TGTGCCTGGAAATCACCACTAAGGACAGGGCGACTTACTGAAGCTTTCTTT. Filled out from reference TRBV30 and TRBJ1-1, the complete variable domain reads SQTIHQWPATLVQPVGSPLSLECTVEGTSNPNLYWYRQAAGRGLQLLFYSVGIGQISSEVPQNLSASRPQDRQFILSSKKLLLSDSGFYLCAWKSPLRTGRLTEAFFGQGTRLTVV.

This clonotype is a singleton in its sample. Lacking the conserved final phenylalanine or tryptophan, this CDR3 likely reflects a read error. V and J are TRBV29-1 and TRBJ1-1; D is uncertain. Germline loops: CDR1 SQVTM, CDR2 ANQGSEA. The CDR3 is made up of 14 amino acids. CDR3 coding DNA: TGCAACGTTGAACAATCGGGTGGAAGGACTGAAGCTTTCTAT. Its protein is CNVEQSGGRTEAFY.

J is TRBJ2-3 and V is TRBV28; D may correspond to TRBD1 or TRBD2 (5 bases each). The CDR3 runs 15 residues. V gave up 5 bases and J gave up 1 base, with 13 bases separating them. Germline-derived CDR1 and CDR2 are MDHEN and SYDVKM. The CDR3 DNA follows: TGTGCCAGCAGTACCCACAGAGGGGGCACAGATACGCAGTATTTT. Encoded protein: CASSTHRGGTDTQYF.

Concerning this clonotype itself: A junction end diverges from the germline sequence, so it may reflect a read error. V is TRBV11-2 and J is TRBJ2-7, with TRBD1 matching 9 bases. Germline CDR1 is SGHAT and CDR2 is FQNNGV. The CDR3 has 15 amino acids. The CDR3 nucleotides are TGTGCCAGCAGCATAGAAAAGGGACAGGGCTATGAGCAGTACTTC. Encoded protein: CASSIEKGQGYEQYF.

This clonotype was observed a handful of times. The chain is built from TRBV28 and TRBJ2-5; 12 bases line up with TRBD1. The germline V gene has CDR1 MDHEN and CDR2 SYDVKM. The CDR3 consists of 16 residues. V lost 6 bases and J lost 5; bases outside the gene matches: 10. CDR3 coding DNA: TGTGCCAGCAGAACTCCGGGACAGGGGGCGAGGGAGACCCAGTACTTC. Its translation is CASRTPGQGARETQYF.